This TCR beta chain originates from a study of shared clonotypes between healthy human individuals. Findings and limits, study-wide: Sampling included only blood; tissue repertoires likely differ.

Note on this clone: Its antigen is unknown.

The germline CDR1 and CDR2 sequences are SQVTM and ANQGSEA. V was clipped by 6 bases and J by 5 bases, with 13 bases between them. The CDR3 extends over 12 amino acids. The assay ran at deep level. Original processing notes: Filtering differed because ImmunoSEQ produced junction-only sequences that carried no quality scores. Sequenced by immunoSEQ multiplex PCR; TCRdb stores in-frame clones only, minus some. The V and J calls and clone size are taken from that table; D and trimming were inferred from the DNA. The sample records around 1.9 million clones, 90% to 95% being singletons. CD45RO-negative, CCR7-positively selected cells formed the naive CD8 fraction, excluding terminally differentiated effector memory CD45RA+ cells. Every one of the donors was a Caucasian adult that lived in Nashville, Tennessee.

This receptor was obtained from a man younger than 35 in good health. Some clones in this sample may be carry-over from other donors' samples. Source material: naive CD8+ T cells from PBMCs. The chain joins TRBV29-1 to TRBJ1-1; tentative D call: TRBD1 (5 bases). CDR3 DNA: TGCAGCGTAACCCAGGGAGGTACTGAAGCTTTCTTT. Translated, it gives CSVTQGGTEAFF.